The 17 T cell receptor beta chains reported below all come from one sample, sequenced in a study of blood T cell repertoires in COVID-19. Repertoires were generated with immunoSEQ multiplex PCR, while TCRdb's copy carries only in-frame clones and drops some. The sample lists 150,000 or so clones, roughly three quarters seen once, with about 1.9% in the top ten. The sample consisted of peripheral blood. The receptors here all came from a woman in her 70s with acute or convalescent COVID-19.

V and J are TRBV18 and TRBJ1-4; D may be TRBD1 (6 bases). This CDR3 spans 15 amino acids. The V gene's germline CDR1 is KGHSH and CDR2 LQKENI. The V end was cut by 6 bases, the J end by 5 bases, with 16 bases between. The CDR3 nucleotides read TGTGCCAGCTCTCCGTCAGTCCAGGGGAATGAAAAACTGTTTTTT. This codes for CASSPSVQGNEKLFF.

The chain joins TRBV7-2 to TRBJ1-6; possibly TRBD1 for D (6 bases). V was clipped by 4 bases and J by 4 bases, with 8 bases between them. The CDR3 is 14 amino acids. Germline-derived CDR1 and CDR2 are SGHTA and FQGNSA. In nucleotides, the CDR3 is TGTGCCAGCAGCTCGAGGGGGTATAATTCACCCCTCCACTTT. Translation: CASSSRGYNSPLHF.

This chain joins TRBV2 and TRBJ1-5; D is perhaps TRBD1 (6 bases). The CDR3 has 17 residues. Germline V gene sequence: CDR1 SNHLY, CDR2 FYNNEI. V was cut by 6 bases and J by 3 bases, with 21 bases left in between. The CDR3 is CASRGHQGLGNNQPQHF. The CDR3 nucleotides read TGTGCCAGCAGGGGACATCAGGGTTTAGGAAACAATCAGCCCCAGCATTTT.

The DNA for the CDR3 is TGTGCCAGCAGTTTCCGGACAGGGAGGGGTCAGCCCCAGCATTTT. Translating gives CASSFRTGRGQPQHF. The chain combines TRBV7-2 with TRBJ1-5, with 8 positions matching TRBD1. Germline CDR1 is SGHTA and CDR2 is FQGNSA. The V gene end was trimmed by 6 bases and the J gene end by 6 bases; junction bases not matched to a gene: 10. The CDR3 has 15 residues.

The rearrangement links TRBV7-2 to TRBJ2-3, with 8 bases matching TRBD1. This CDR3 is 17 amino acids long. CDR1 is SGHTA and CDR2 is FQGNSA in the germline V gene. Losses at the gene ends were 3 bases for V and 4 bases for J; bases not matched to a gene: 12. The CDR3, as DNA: TGTGCCAGCAGCTTCGGGGGCGGCAGGGGGCGATCAGATACGCAGTATTTT. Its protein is CASSFGGGRGRSDTQYF.

The CDR3, as DNA: TGTGCCTGGAGTGTAAGCGGGACTTCCACAGATACGCAGTATTTT. Encoded protein: CAWSVSGTSTDTQYF. The V gene is TRBV30, the J gene TRBJ2-3; 7 positions match TRBD2. The V gene end was trimmed by 0 bases and the J gene end by 2 bases; junction bases not matched to a gene: 5. The CDR3 sequence is 15 residues long. CDR1 GTSNPN and CDR2 SVGIG come from the germline V gene (reference sequence).

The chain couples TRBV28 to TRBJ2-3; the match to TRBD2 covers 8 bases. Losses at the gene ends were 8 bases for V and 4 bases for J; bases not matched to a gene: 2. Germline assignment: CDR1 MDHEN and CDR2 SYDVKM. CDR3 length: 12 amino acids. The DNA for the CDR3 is TGTGCCAGCGGGACTAGGTCAGATACGCAGTATTTT. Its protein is CASGTRSDTQYF. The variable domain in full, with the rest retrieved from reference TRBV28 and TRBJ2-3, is DVKVTQSSRYLVKRTGEKVFLECVQDMDHENMFWYRQDPGLGLRLIYFSYDVKMKEKGDIPEGYSVSREKKERFSLILESASTNQTSMYLCASGTRSDTQYFGPGTRLTVL.

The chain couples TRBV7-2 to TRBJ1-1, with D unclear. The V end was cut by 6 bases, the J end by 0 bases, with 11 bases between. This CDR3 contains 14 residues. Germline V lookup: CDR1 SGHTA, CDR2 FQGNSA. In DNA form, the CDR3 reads TGTGCCAGCAGTCTCGGGTGGGTGAACACTGAAGCTTTCTTT. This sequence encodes CASSLGWVNTEAFF.

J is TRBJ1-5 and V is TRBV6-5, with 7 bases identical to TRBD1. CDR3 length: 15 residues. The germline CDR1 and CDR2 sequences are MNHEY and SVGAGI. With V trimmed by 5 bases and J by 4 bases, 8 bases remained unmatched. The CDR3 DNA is TGTGCCAGCAGTACAAGACAGGGACGAAATCAGCCCCAGCATTTT. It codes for CASSTRQGRNQPQHF.

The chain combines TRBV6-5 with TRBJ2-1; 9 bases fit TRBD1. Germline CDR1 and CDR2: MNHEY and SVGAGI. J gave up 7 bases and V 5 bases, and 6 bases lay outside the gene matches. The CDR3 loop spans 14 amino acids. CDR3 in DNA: TGTGCCAGCAGTACGGGACAGGGTATGAATGAGCAGTTCTTC. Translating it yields CASSTGQGMNEQFF.

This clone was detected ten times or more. Here the CDR3 reads CASSGGDRYTGELFF. As DNA, the CDR3 is TGTGCCAGCAGTGGCGGGGATCGTTACACCGGGGAGCTGTTTTTT. This chain links TRBV3-1 (or the pseudogene TRBV3-2) with TRBJ2-2; a weak D match, TRBD2 (6 bases). CDR1 LGHDT and CDR2 YNNKEL come from the germline V gene (reference sequence). The CDR3 has 15 residues. The germline V and J ends were trimmed by 6 bases and 3 bases, with 14 bases remaining between them.

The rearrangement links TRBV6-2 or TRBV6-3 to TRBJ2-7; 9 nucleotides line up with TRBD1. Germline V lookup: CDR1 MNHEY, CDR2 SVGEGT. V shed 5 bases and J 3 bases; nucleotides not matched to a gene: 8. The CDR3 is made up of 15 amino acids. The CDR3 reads CASSSAGQGNYEQYF. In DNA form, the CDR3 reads TGTGCCAGCAGTAGTGCGGGACAGGGAAACTACGAGCAGTACTTC.

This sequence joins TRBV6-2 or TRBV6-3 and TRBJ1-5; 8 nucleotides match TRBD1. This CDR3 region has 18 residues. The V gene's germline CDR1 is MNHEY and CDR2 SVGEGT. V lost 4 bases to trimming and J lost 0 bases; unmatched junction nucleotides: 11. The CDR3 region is CASSWEPGGGSSNQPQHF. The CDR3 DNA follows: TGTGCCAGCAGTTGGGAACCAGGGGGCGGGTCTAGCAATCAGCCCCAGCATTTT.

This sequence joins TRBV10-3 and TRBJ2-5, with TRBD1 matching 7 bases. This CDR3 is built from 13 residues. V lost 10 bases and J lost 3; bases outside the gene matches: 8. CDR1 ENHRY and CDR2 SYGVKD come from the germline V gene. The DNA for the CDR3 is TGTGCCACAAACCGGGACAGCAAAGAGACCCAGTACTTC. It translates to CATNRDSKETQYF.

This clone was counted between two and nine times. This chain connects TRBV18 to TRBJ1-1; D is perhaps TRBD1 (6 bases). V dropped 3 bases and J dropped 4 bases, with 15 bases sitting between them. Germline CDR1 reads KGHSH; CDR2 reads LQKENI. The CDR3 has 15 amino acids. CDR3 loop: CASSPTGSRGTEAFF. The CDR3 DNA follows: TGTGCCAGCTCACCGACAGGATCGAGGGGCACTGAAGCTTTCTTT.

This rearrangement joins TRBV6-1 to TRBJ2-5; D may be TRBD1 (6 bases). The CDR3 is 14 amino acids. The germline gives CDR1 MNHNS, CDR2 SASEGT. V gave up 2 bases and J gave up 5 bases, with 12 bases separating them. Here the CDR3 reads CASSEQWGRETQYF. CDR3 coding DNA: TGTGCCAGCAGTGAACAGTGGGGGCGGGAGACCCAGTACTTC.

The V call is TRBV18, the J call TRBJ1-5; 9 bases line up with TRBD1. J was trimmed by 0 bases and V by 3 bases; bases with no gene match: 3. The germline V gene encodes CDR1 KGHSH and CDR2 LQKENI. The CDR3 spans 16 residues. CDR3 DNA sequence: TGTGCCAGCTCACCCCGACAGGGGGGTAGCAATCAGCCCCAGCATTTT. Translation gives CASSPRQGGSNQPQHF.